Listed below are T cell receptor beta chains from one sample, sequenced in a study of molecular identifiers for immune sequencing clone quantification. One entry per CDR3 protein, called by TCRdb with MiXCR from the PCR reads. Of just under 65,000 distinct CDR3 sequences in the sample, about a fifth are singletons; the top ten hold about 1.3%. Sample: naive CD8+ T cells from blood, with Jurkat cell RNA spiked in. The receptors shown here come from a human donor in good health. Some libraries in this study had Jurkat cell RNA spiked in. CDR3s include the opening cysteine and the closing phenylalanine or tryptophan. A clone size is listed for some rows: how often the clone was seen (once, few, many), or a class if it is expanded.

>TRBJ2-7|many|16|TRBV13
CASSFQGLAGGSEQYF
>TRBJ2-7|many|14|TRBV7-6
CASSLYPSAYEQYF
>TRBJ1-5|few|15|TRBV5-8
CASQLQGAYNQPQHF
>TRBJ2-1|many|17|TRBV30
CAWSKVGLAVSYNEQFF
>TRBJ2-2|many|17|TRBV5-4
CASSSPLADPNTGELFF
>TRBJ2-2|NA|17|TRBV12-5
CASGSFRVTTNTGELVF
>TRBJ2-3|few|15|TRBV6-5
CASSYDGIGTDTQYF
>TRBJ2-1|NA|15|TRBV11-2
CASSLLAVQRNEQFF
>TRBJ2-1|many|16|TRBV29-1
CSVAALTSGRVDEQFF
>TRBJ1-4|NA|15|TRBV19
CASSNDREGAEKLFF
>TRBJ2-1|NA|15|TRBV9
CASSPSGSAYNEQFF
>TRBJ2-6|many|15|TRBV13
CASSHDRSGANVLTF
>TRBJ2-1|NA|20|TRBV7-5
CISVSEAWVPKREGHNEQFF
>TRBJ2-7|few|13|TRBV9
CASSVEQGGEQYF
>TRBJ2-3|many|16|TRBV5-1
CASRKESSAKLDTQYF
>TRBJ2-1|many|15|TRBV6-6
CASSSVGQYYNEQFF
>TRBJ2-1|many|16|TRBV5-1
CASSLSGREGGNEQFF
>TRBJ1-5|many|15|TRBV28
CARGEIAIGNQPQHF
>TRBJ2-7|many|12|TRBV6-2/TRBV6-3
CASSYSAGAGTF
>TRBJ1-1|NA|12|TRBV9
CASSVVDREAFF
>TRBJ2-2|many|12|TRBV7-4
CASPPHTGELFF
>TRBJ2-4|many|13|TRBV4-1
CASSPDKENIQYF
>TRBJ2-2|few|15|TRBV3-1
CASSHRLWNSGELFF
>TRBJ2-7|few|16|TRBV9
CASSVGGGGLGYEQYF
>TRBJ2-7|few|15|TRBV2
CASSAVREKPYEQYF
>TRBJ1-2|many|15|TRBV4-1
CASSQAPGTGYGYTF
>TRBJ1-1|many|14|TRBV7-9
CASSSPVWNTEAFF
>TRBJ2-7|many|14|TRBV4-1
CASSQRWDSREQYF
>TRBJ2-5|NA|12|TRBV5-1
CASSFNSETQYF
>TRBJ2-6|many|16|TRBV2
CASTPGAVSGANVLTF
>TRBJ1-6|many|17|TRBV4-1
CASSPGTIGSYNSPLHF
>TRBJ1-4|many|14|TRBV29-1
CGFRGGRLGEKLFF
>TRBJ2-4|many|15|TRBV6-6
CASTSTGEGKNIQYF
>TRBJ2-7|many|17|TRBV6-6
CASSYSNFRGFSYEQYF
>TRBJ2-1|NA|15|TRBV6-2/TRBV6-3
CASARAGGSYNEQFF
>TRBJ1-5|NA|15|TRBV19
CASSIRDGGSQPQHF
>TRBJ2-7|many|13|TRBV20-1
CSAPGTGEVEQYF
>TRBJ2-2|NA|15|TRBV19
CASSFSGSPDGELFF
>TRBJ2-1|many|12|TRBV6-6
CASSPTGNEQFF
>TRBJ2-7|NA|14|TRBV7-9
CASSSRTEMWEQYF
>TRBJ2-5|NA|13|TRBV12-3/TRBV12-4
CASSLLGGETQYF
>TRBJ1-4|NA|14|TRBV2
CASTGDGPKVELFF
>TRBJ2-1|NA|12|TRBV7-9
CASSYRPREQFF
>TRBJ1-1|many|10|TRBV29-1
CSGHRVEAFF
>TRBJ2-2|NA|15|TRBV15
CATSRGRLDTGELFF
>TRBJ2-5|many|19|TRBV7-2
CASSWQLAGPPSPQETQYF
>TRBJ1-1|many|13|TRBV28
CASSAPHSAEAFF
>TRBJ2-1|many|17|TRBV3-1
CASSQALPGGSWDEQFF
>TRBJ2-7|many|13|TRBV7-8
CASSFTVTDEQYF
>TRBJ2-5|many|12|TRBV11-1
CASSSNGETQYF
>TRBJ2-7|many|13|TRBV24-1
CATSGGSSYEQYF
>TRBJ1-5|many|11|TRBV4-1
CASSRNQPQHF
>TRBJ1-1|many|16|TRBV6-1
CASSEPQLTGISEAFF
>TRBJ2-3|few|11|TRBV5-6
CASGRTDTQYF
>TRBJ2-5|many|17|TRBV7-2
CASSPGAFGRFQETQYF
>TRBJ2-2|NA|15|TRBV2
CASSEGVMNTGELFF
>TRBJ2-7|few|16|TRBV27
CASSRMLGLAKYEQYF
>TRBJ2-7|many|14|TRBV4-3
CASSQDEYGYEQYF
>TRBJ2-1|few|16|TRBV6-5
CASRPPGLAGGNEQFF